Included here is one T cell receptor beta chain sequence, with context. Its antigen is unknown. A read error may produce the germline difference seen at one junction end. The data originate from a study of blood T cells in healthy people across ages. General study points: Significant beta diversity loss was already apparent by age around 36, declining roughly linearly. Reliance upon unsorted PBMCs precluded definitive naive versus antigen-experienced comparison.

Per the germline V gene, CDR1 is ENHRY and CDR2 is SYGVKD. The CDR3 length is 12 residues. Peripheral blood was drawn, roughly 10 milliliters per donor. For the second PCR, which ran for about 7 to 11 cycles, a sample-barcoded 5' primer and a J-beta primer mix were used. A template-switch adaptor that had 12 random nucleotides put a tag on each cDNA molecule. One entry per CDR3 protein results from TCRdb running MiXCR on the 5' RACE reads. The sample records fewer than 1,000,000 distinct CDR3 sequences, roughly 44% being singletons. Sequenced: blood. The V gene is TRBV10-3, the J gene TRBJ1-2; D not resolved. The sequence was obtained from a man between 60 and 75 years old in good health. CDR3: CAIGEAYYGYTF. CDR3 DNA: TGTGCCATCGGTGAGGCTTACTATGGCTACACCTTC.